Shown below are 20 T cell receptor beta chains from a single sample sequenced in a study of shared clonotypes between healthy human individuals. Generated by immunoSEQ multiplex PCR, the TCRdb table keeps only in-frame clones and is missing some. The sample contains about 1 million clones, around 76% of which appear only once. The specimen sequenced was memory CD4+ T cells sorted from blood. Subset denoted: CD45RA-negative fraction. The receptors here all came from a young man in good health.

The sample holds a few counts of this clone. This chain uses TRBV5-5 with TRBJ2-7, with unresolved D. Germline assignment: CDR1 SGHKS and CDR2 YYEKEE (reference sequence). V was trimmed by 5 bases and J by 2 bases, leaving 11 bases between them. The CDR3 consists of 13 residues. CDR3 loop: CASRPGRTYEQYF. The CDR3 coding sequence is TGTGCCAGCAGACCAGGACGGACCTACGAGCAGTACTTC. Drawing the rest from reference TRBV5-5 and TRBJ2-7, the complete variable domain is DAGVTQSPTHLIKTRGQQVTLRCSPISGHKSVSWYQQVLGQGPQFIFQYYEKEERGRGNFPDRFSARQFPNYSSELNVNALLLGDSALYLCASRPGRTYEQYFGPGTRLTVT.

This CDR3 reads CSPSLLGVMNTEAFF. CDR3 sequence (DNA): TGCAGCCCTAGCCTTTTGGGGGTGATGAACACTGAAGCTTTCTTT. This chain links TRBV29-1 with TRBJ1-1; D possibly corresponds to TRBD1 (5 bases). The V gene's germline CDR1 is SQVTM and CDR2 ANQGSEA. V was pared by 8 bases and J by 0 bases, with 19 bases between. The CDR3 has 15 residues.

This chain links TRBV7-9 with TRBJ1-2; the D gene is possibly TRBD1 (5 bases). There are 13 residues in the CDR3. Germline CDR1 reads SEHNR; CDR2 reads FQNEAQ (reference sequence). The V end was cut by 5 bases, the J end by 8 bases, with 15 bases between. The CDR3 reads CASSPGTIGGYTF. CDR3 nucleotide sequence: TGTGCCAGCAGCCCGGGGACGATTGGGGGCTACACCTTC.

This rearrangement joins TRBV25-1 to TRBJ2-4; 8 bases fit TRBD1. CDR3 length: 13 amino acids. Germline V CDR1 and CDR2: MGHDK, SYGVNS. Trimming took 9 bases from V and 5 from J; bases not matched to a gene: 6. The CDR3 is CASRTGNQNIQYF. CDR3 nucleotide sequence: TGTGCCAGTAGGACAGGGAATCAAAACATTCAGTACTTC.

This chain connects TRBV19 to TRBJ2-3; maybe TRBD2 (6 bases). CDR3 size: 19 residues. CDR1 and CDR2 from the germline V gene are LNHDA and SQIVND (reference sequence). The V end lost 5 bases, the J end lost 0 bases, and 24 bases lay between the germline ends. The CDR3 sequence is CASSLWISGSGSSTDTQYF. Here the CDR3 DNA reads TGTGCCAGTAGTCTCTGGATTAGCGGAAGCGGGTCTAGCACAGATACGCAGTATTTT.

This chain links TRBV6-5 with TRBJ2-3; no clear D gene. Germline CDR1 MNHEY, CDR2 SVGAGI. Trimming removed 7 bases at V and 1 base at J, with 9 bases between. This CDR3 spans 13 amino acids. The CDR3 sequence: CASTAQGTDTQYF. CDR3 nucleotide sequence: TGTGCCAGCACCGCGCAGGGCACAGATACGCAGTATTTT.

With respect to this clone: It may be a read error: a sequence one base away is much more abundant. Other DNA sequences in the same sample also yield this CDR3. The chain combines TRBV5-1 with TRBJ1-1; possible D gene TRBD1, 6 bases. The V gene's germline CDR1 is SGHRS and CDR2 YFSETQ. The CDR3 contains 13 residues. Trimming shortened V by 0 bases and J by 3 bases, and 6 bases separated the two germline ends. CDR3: CASSLAGDTEAFF. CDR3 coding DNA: TGCGCCAGCAGCTTGGCAGGGGACACTGAAGCTTTCTTT.

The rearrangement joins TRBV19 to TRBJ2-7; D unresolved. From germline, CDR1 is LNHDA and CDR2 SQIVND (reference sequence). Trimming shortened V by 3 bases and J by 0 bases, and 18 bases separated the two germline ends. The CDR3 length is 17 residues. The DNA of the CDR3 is TGTGCCAGTAGTATCATCTTTGGTCCCTCCATCTCCTACGAGCAGTACTTC. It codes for CASSIIFGPSISYEQYF.

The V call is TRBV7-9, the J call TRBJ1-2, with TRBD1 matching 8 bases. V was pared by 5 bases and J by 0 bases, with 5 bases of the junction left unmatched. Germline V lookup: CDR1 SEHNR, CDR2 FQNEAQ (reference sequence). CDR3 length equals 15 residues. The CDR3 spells CASSMGQEANYGYTF. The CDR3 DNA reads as TGTGCCAGCAGCATGGGACAGGAGGCTAACTATGGCTACACCTTC.

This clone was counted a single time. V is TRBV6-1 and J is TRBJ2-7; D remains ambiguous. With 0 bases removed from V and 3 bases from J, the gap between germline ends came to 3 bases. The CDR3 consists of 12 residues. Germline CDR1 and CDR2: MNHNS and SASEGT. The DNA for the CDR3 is TGTGCCAGCAGTGAAGCGAACTACGAGCAGTACTTC. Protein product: CASSEANYEQYF.

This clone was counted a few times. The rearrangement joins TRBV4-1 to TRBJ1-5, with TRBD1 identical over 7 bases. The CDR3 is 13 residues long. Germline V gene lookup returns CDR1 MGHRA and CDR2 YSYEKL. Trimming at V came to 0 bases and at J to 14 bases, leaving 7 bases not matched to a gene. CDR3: CASSQDQEGAEHF. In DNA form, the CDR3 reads TGCGCCAGCAGCCAAGATCAAGAGGGGGCCGAGCATTTT.

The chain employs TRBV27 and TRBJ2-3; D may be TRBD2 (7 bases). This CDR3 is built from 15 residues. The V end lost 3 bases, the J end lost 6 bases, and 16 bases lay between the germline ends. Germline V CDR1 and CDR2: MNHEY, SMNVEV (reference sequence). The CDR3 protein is CASSFRGVQGDTQYF. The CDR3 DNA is TGTGCCAGCAGTTTCCGGGGGGTCCAGGGGGATACGCAGTATTTT.

CDR3 DNA sequence: TGTGCCAGCAGTTACGCCACTAGCGGGAGCGAGCAGTACTTC. Translation: CASSYATSGSEQYF. This chain uses TRBV6-6 with TRBJ2-7, with TRBD2 matching 11 bases. The CDR3 covers 14 residues. V dropped 2 bases and J dropped 6; count of bases not matched to a gene: 3. Per the germline V gene, CDR1 is MNHNY and CDR2 is SVGAGI (reference sequence).

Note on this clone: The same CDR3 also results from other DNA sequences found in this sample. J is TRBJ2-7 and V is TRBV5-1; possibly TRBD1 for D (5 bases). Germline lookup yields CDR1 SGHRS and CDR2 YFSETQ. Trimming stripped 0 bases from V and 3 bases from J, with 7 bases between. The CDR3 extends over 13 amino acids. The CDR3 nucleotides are TGCGCCAGCAGCTTGGGCAGGGACTACGAGCAGTACTTC. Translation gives CASSLGRDYEQYF.

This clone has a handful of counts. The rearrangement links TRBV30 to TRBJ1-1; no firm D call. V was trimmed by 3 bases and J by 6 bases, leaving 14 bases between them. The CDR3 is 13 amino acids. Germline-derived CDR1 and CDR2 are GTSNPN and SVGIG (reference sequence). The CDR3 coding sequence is TGTGCCTGGAGGAAGGCGCGGGCCGCTGAAGCTTTCTTT. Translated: CAWRKARAAEAFF.

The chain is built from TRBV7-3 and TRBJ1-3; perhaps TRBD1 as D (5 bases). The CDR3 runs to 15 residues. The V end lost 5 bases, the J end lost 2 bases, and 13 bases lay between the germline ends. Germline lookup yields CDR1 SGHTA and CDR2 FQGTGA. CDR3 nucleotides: TGTGCCAGCAGCCTCATGGGGGGGGCTGGAAACACCATATATTTT. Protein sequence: CASSLMGGAGNTIYF. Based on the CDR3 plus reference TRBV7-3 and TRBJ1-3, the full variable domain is GAGVSQTPSNKVTEKGKYVELRCDPISGHTALYWYRQSLGQGPEFLIYFQGTGAADDSGLPNDRFFAVRPEGSVSTLKIQRTERGDSAVYLCASSLMGGAGNTIYFGEGSWLTVV.

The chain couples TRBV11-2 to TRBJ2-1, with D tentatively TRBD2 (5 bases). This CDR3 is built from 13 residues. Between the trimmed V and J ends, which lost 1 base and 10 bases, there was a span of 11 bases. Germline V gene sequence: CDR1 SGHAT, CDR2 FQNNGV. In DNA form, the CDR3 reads TGTGCCAGCAGCTTAGGCTTCCAGCGGGAGCAGTTCTTC. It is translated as CASSLGFQREQFF.

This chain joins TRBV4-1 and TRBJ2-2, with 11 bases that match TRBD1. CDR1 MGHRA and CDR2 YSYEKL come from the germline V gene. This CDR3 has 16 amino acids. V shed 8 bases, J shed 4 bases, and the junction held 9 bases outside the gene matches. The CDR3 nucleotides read TGCGCCAGCCAAGTCGGGACAGGGGGTCGCACCGGGGAGCTGTTTTTT. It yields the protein CASQVGTGGRTGELFF.

Here the CDR3 DNA reads TGCGCCAGCAGCCAAGAAGGGTATTCTGGAAACACCATATATTTT. Amino acid sequence: CASSQEGYSGNTIYF. The chain is built from TRBV4-3 and TRBJ1-3; D gene unclear. The germline V gene has CDR1 LGHNA and CDR2 YSLEER. Deletions cut 0 bases from V and 1 base from J, with 7 bases between. CDR3 length equals 15 residues.

The CDR3 is CASSLGGERQPQHF. The CDR3 DNA is TGCGCCAGCAGCTTGGGGGGTGAGAGACAGCCCCAGCATTTT. The chain has TRBV5-1 and TRBJ1-5; D is undetermined. Germline CDR1 SGHRS, CDR2 YFSETQ. The CDR3 covers 14 residues. Trimming left V 0 bases short and J 7 bases short, with 11 bases between.